The rows below give T cell receptor beta chains drawn from one sample of a study of post-analysis software for immune sequencing data. TCRdb re-analysed the PCR reads in MiXCR, keeping a single row per CDR3 protein. The sample consists of about 160,000 distinct CDR3 sequences, roughly 40% of them appearing once. The source was blood, collected after autologous hematopoietic stem cell transplantation. The receptors derive from a girl aged 5-17 years with multiple sclerosis. Each CDR3 is given with its conserved first and last residue. Each record gives: D gene, CDR3 length, J gene, clone size, V gene, CDR3 protein, CDR3 DNA. A D gene is named only where the DNA matches it firmly. Only some rows state a clone size, as once, few, many or a class for expanded clones.

NA | 14 | TRBJ2-1 | once | TRBV20-1 | CSARLLAEYNEQFF | TGCAGTGCTCGATTACTAGCAGAGTACAATGAGCAGTTCTTC
TRBD1 | 17 | TRBJ2-3 | NA | TRBV11-2 | CASSLGGQGSSTDTQYF | TGTGCCAGCAGCTTGGGGGGACAGGGGTCCTCTACAGATACGCAGTATTTT
NA | 15 | TRBJ2-7 | few | TRBV20-1 | CSARDAARVGGEQYF | TGCAGTGCTAGAGATGCAGCCAGGGTTGGGGGGGAGCAGTACTTC
TRBD2 | 16 | TRBJ2-1 | few | TRBV4-3 | CASSQDGLAGVDEQFF | TGCGCCAGCAGCCAAGATGGGCTAGCGGGAGTGGATGAGCAGTTCTTC
NA | 13 | TRBJ2-1 | NA | TRBV29-1 | CSVPETRLVEQFF | TGCAGCGTTCCTGAGACTAGGTTGGTTGAGCAGTTCTTC
TRBD2 | 17 | TRBJ2-1 | NA | TRBV7-7 | CASTRLSSGSSYNGQFF | TGTGCTAGCACGAGACTTTCTAGCGGGAGTTCCTACAATGGGCAGTTCTTC
TRBD2 | 15 | TRBJ2-7 | few | TRBV3-1 | CASSQPGLASYEQYF | TGTGCCAGCAGCCAACCGGGACTAGCATCCTACGAGCAGTACTTC
TRBD1 | 15 | TRBJ1-1 | NA | TRBV5-1 | CASSLRGQGDTEAFF | TGCGCCAGCAGCTTGAGGGGGCAGGGGGACACTGAAGCTTTCTTT
NA | 13 | TRBJ2-1 | NA | TRBV6-6 | CASNLGGGNEQFF | TGTGCCAGCAATCTGGGAGGGGGCAATGAGCAGTTCTTC
NA | 15 | TRBJ2-6 | NA | TRBV7-4 | CASSLALPGANVLTF | TGTGCCAGCAGCTTAGCGCTCCCTGGGGCCAACGTCCTGACTTTC
TRBD1 | 16 | TRBJ2-5 | NA | TRBV7-9 | CASSLSGQGDGETQYF | TGTGCCAGCAGCTTATCGGGACAGGGGGACGGAGAGACCCAGTACTTC
NA | 18 | TRBJ2-3 | NA | TRBV24-1 | CATSDLRDPERATDTQYF | TGTGCCACCAGTGATTTGCGGGACCCCGAAAGAGCCACAGATACGCAGTATTTT
TRBD2 | 16 | TRBJ2-7 | NA | TRBV12-3/TRBV12-4 | CASRIGLAGGPYEQYF | TGTGCCAGCAGGATAGGACTAGCGGGAGGGCCTTACGAGCAGTACTTC
TRBD2 | 15 | TRBJ2-7 | NA | TRBV7-3 | CASSLTAGGGNEQYF | TGTGCCAGCAGCTTAACGGCGGGAGGCGGGAATGAGCAGTACTTC
TRBD2 | 17 | TRBJ2-7 | NA | TRBV4-2 | CASSGTSEGLGYYEQYF | TGTGCCAGCAGTGGAACCTCGGAGGGACTAGGATACTACGAGCAGTACTTC